This entry concerns a single T cell receptor beta chain. Its antigen is still unknown. This entry is derived from a study of PD-1 blockade in classical Hodgkin lymphoma. Study conclusions and caveats: Reported baseline diversity: healthy donors highest, relapsed/refractory patients lowest. Exclusion was the outcome for patients who began nivolumab under 1 year after ASCT.

Each patient's relapse followed autologous stem cell transplantation, and brentuximab vedotin exposure varied. Profiling relied on immunoSEQ multiplex PCR, and the TCRdb table lists in-frame clones only, not all of them. Of 13,000 to 15,000 clones in the sample, 55% to 80% are singletons; the top ten hold approximately 11%. This sample comprised peripheral blood mononuclear cells (PBMCs), obtained at baseline. The sequence derives from a human donor with classical Hodgkin lymphoma.

In DNA, the CDR3 is TGCAGCGTTGAAACCCAGGGGGCAACTAATGAAAAACTGTTTTTT. Translation gives CSVETQGATNEKLFF. The gene calls are TRBV29-1 and TRBJ1-4, with 7 nucleotides matching TRBD1. V shed 2 bases and J 0 bases; nucleotides not matched to a gene: 3. Per the germline V gene, CDR1 is SQVTM and CDR2 is ANQGSEA. The CDR3 sequence is 15 residues long.